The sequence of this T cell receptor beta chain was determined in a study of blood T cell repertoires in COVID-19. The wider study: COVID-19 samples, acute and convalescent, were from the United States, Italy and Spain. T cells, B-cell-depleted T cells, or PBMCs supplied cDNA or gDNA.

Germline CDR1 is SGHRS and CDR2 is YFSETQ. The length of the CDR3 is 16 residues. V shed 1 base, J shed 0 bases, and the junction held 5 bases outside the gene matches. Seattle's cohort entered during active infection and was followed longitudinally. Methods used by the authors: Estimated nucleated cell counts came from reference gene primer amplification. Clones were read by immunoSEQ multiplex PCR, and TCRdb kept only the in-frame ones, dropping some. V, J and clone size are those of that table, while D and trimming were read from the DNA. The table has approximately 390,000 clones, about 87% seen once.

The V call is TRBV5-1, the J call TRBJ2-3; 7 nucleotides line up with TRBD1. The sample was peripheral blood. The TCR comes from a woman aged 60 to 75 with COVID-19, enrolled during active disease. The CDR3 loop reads CASSLTTGYSTDTQYF. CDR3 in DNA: TGCGCCAGCAGCTTGACGACAGGGTATAGCACAGATACGCAGTATTTT.